This TCR beta chain is drawn from a study of cytotoxic CD8 clonotypes in ibrutinib-treated CLL. In the study overall: Patient counts were around 10 relapsed/refractory, some 14 treatment-naive and around 17 IGHV unmutated.

Of note for this clone: Its antigen is currently unknown.

Trimming cost V 8 bases and J 5 bases, with 12 bases left between them. CDR1 LNHDA and CDR2 SQIVND come from the germline V gene (reference sequence). The CDR3 is made up of 12 amino acids. The table came from immunoSEQ multiplex PCR; TCRdb's copy has only in-frame clones and leaves some out. Among around 310,000 clones listed, around four fifths were seen once. Regarding the study as a whole: Public clonotypes were uncommon and contracted or stayed stable on treatment.

The V call is TRBV19, the J call TRBJ2-5; D ambiguous. The sequence was obtained from a human donor with chronic lymphocytic leukemia. Sequences were derived from PBMCs, sampled before ibrutinib treatment. The CDR3 DNA reads TGTGCCAGTTCCCCCGAGAGGGAGACCCAGTACTTC. Protein: CASSPERETQYF.